This note documents a single T cell receptor beta chain sequence. Produced via immunoSEQ multiplex PCR; TCRdb's table is partial and in-frame only. This sample has about 93,000 clones, with under 90% found just once. Per germline, CDR1 KGHDR and CDR2 SFDVKD. This CDR3 comprises 16 residues. V was pared by 0 bases and J by 0 bases, with 7 bases between. This specimen comes from a study of T cell responses to AZD1222 COVID-19 vaccine. The receptor's source is an adult in good health. The chain combines TRBV24-1 with TRBJ2-2; D is ambiguous. The sequencing used peripheral blood, collected on day 0 of MenACWY control vaccination. Written as DNA, the CDR3 is TGTGCCACCAGTGATTTGACGGAATCGAACACCGGGGAGCTGTTTTTT. This codes for CATSDLTESNTGELFF.